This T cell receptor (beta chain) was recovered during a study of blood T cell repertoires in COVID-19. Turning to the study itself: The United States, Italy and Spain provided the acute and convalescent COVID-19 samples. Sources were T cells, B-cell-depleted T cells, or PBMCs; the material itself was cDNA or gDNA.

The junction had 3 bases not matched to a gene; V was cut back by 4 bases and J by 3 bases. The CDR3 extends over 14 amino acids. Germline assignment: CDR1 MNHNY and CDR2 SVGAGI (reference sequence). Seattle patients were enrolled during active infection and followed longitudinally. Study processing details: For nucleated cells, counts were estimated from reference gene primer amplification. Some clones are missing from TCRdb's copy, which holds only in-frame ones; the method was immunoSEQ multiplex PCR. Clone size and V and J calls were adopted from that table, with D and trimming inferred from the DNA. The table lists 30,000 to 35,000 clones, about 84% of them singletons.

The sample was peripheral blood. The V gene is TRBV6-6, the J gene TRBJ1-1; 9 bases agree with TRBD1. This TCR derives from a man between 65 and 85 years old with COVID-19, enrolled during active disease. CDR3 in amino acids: CASSSTGGYTEAFF. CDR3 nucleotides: TGTGCCAGCAGTTCAACAGGGGGCTACACTGAAGCTTTCTTT.